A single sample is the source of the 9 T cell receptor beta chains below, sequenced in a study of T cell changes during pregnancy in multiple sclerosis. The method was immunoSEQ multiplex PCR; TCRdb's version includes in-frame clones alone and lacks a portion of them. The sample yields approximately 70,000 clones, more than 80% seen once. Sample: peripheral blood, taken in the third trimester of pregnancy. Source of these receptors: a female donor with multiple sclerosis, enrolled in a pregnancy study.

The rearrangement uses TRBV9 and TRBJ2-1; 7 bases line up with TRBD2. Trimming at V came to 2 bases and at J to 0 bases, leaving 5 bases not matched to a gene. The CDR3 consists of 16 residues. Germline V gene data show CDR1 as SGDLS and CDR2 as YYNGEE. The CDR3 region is CASSVGGDFSYNEQFF. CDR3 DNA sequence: TGTGCCAGCAGCGTGGGGGGGGACTTCTCCTACAATGAGCAGTTCTTC.

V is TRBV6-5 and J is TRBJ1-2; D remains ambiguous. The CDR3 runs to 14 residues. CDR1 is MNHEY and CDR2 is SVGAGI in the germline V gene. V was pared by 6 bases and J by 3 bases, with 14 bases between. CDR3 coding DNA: TGTGCCAGCAGCCGCGTACCACCGGACTATGGCTACACCTTC. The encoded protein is CASSRVPPDYGYTF.

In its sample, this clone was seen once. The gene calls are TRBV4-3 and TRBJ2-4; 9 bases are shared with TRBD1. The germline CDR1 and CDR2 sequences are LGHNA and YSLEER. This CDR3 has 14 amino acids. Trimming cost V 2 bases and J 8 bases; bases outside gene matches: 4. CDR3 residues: CASSQRDRVDIQYF. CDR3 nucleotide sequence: TGCGCCAGCAGCCAACGGGACAGGGTTGACATTCAGTACTTC.

The CDR3 here is CASIETDTQYF. The CDR3 DNA reads TGTGCCAGCATCGAGACAGATACGCAGTATTTT. The chain has TRBV6-6 and TRBJ2-3, with no clear D. Germline V gene sequence: CDR1 MNHNY, CDR2 SVGAGI (reference sequence). V lost 7 bases, J lost 3 bases, and 5 bases lay in between. This CDR3 has 11 amino acids.

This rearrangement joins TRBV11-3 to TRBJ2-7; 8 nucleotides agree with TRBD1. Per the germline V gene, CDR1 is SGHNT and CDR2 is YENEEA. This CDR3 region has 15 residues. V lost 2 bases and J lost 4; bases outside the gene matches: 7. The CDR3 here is CASSLFADRAYEQYF. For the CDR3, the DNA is TGTGCCAGCAGCTTATTCGCGGACAGGGCATACGAGCAGTACTTC.

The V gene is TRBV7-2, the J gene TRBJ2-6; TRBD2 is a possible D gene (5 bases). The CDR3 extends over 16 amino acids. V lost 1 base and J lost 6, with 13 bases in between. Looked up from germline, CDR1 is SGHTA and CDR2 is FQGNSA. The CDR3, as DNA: TGTGCCAGCAGCTTAGATTCCGCGGGTCTGGCCAACGTCCTGACTTTC. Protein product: CASSLDSAGLANVLTF.

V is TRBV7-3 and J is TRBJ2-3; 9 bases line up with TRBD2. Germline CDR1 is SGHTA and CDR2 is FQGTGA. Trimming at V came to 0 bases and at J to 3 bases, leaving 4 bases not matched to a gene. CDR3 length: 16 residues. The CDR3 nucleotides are TGTGCCAGCAGCTTAACGGGCGGGAGGGTTACAGATACGCAGTATTTT. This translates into CASSLTGGRVTDTQYF.

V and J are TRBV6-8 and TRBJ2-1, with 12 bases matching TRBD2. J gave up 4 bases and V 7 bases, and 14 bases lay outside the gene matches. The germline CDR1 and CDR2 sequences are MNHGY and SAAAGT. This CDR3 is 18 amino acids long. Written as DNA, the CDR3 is TGTGCCAGCAATCCGCGACTAGCGGGAGCAATGGGATACAATGAGCAGTTCTTC. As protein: CASNPRLAGAMGYNEQFF.

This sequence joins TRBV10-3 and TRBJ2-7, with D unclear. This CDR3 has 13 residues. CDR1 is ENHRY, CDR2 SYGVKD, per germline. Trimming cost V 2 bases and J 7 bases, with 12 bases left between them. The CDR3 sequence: CAISEDKSSEQYF. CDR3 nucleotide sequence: TGTGCCATCAGTGAGGACAAATCTTCGGAGCAGTACTTC.